These 20 T cell receptor beta chains came from one sample sequenced in a study of T cells in Graves' hyperthyroidism and ophthalmopathy. RNA transcripts served as the template for amplifying TCR beta CDR3 regions. The HTBI primer set drove a first-round RT-PCR of the TCR CDR3. TCRdb re-called the multiplex PCR reads through MiXCR, storing one row per CDR3 protein. Of hundreds of thousands of distinct CDR3 sequences listed, around 15% are singletons. The sample taken for sequencing was blood. Every receptor here comes from a woman in her 30s with Graves' hyperthyroidism.

For this clonotype: A read error may account for a junction end that differs from germline. V gene TRBV4-2 combines with J gene TRBJ2-1; D is unresolved. The germline V gene has CDR1 LGHNA and CDR2 YNFKEQ. CDR3 length: 12 residues. The CDR3 here is CASSQVQPEEFF. CDR3 DNA sequence: TGTGCCAGCAGCCAAGTCCAGCCTGAGGAGTTCTTC.

The rearrangement joins TRBV28 to TRBJ2-5; the D is unclear. CDR1 is MDHEN, CDR2 SYDVKM, per germline. The CDR3 extends over 15 amino acids. V dropped 4 bases and J dropped 4 bases, with 16 bases sitting between them. CDR3: CASSSLGPPPETQYF. The CDR3 DNA reads TGTGCCAGCAGTTCATTGGGCCCGCCCCCAGAGACCCAGTACTTC.

This clonotype appeared once. The chain joins TRBV28 to TRBJ2-7, with TRBD2 as a possible D gene (5 bases). Near its end, the DNA agrees better with TRBJ2-1, so the J call may be wrong. The CDR3 length is 15 residues. Germline CDR1 reads MDHEN; CDR2 reads SYDVKM. The CDR3 spells CASSFWTGSTYEQFF. The DNA of the CDR3 is TGTGCCAGCAGTTTCTGGACGGGATCGACCTACGAGCAGTTCTTC.

This clonotype was observed a few times. The chain recombines TRBV7-2 with TRBJ2-7, with 11 bases matching TRBD1. This CDR3 spans 14 amino acids. Germline CDR1 is SGHTA and CDR2 is FQGNSA. V lost 5 bases to trimming and J lost 7 bases; unmatched junction nucleotides: 7. The CDR3 loop reads CASSRGQGAGEQYF. The DNA for the CDR3 is TGTGCCAGCAGCCGCGGACAGGGGGCAGGTGAGCAGTACTTC. The full variable domain, with the rest looked up from reference TRBV7-2 and TRBJ2-7, is GAGVSQSPSNKVTEKGKDVELRCDPISGHTALYWYRQSLGQGLEFLIYFQGNSAPDKSGLPSDRFSAERTGGSVSTLTIQRTQQEDSAVYLCASSRGQGAGEQYFGPGTRLTVT.

This clonotype was observed at least ten times. V and J are TRBV18 and TRBJ2-5; TRBD1 might be the D (6 bases). V lost 3 bases to trimming and J lost 3 bases, with 11 bases between them. Germline lookup yields CDR1 KGHSH and CDR2 LQKENI. CDR3 size: 14 residues. The CDR3 region has the DNA TGTGCCAGCTCACCCCGGACAGCTGAAGAGACCCAGTACTTC. Its protein product is CASSPRTAEETQYF.

CDR3 protein: CASNPRGGGYGYTF. In nucleotides, the CDR3 is TGTGCCAGCAACCCCCGTGGGGGGGGCTATGGCTACACCTTC. V and J are TRBV6-1 and TRBJ1-2, with a tentative D call TRBD1 (5 bases). Germline CDR1 MNHNS, CDR2 SASEGT. The CDR3 length is 14 residues. V dropped 7 bases and J dropped 4 bases, with 16 bases sitting between them.

V gene TRBV27 combines with J gene TRBJ2-2; D is unresolved. Germline V lookup: CDR1 MNHEY, CDR2 SMNVEV (reference sequence). Trimming pared 5 bases from V and 6 bases from J, leaving 10 bases between. The CDR3 runs 13 residues. CDR3 protein: CASSLYTAGELFF. For the CDR3, the DNA is TGTGCCAGCAGTCTTTACACGGCCGGGGAGCTGTTTTTT.

This clonotype turned up a few times. The chain carries TRBV29-1 and TRBJ2-5; no clear D gene. Germline CDR1 is SQVTM and CDR2 is ANQGSEA. The CDR3 sequence is 12 residues long. The V end lost 5 bases, the J end lost 3 bases, and 10 bases lay between the germline ends. The CDR3 sequence is CSVYSMEETQYF. CDR3 coding DNA: TGCAGCGTTTATTCTATGGAAGAGACCCAGTACTTC.

Ten or more counts support this clonotype. This chain connects TRBV5-6 to TRBJ2-7, with TRBD2 matching over 7 bases. From germline, CDR1 is SGHDT and CDR2 YYEEEE. V lost 5 bases and J lost 6; bases outside the gene matches: 20. The CDR3 has 17 residues. This CDR3 is CASRKRLNLAEVGEQYF. The CDR3 bases are TGTGCCAGCAGAAAACGCCTAAACCTAGCGGAGGTAGGCGAGCAGTACTTC.

The J gene is TRBJ1-2, the V gene TRBV4-2; TRBD1 matches 7 bases. The CDR3 loop spans 14 amino acids. Germline V gene sequence: CDR1 LGHNA, CDR2 YNFKEQ. The J segment lost 4 bases and the V segment lost 6 bases, leaving 8 bases of the junction unmatched. CDR3 region: CASRRAGGSYGYTF. CDR3 DNA sequence: TGTGCCAGCAGACGGGCAGGGGGATCCTATGGCTACACCTTC.

This clonotype was observed at least ten times. The rearrangement links TRBV6-1 to TRBJ1-1, with TRBD1 as a possible D gene (5 bases). The V end was cut by 2 bases, the J end by 3 bases, with 7 bases between. The CDR3 consists of 13 residues. Germline-derived CDR1 and CDR2 are MNHNS and SASEGT. The CDR3 DNA reads as TGTGCCAGCAGTGAACTGGGGCACACTGAAGCTTTCTTT. Encoded protein: CASSELGHTEAFF.

The rearrangement links TRBV19 to TRBJ1-2; the D is unclear. The CDR3 loop spans 14 amino acids. Germline-derived CDR1 and CDR2 are LNHDA and SQIVND (reference sequence). V was clipped by 4 bases and J by 0 bases, with 9 bases between them. CDR3 loop: CASSTGDSNYGYTF. The DNA of the CDR3 is TGTGCCAGTAGTACAGGCGACTCTAACTATGGCTACACCTTC.

A few counts support this clonotype. The CDR3 loop reads CASRKTGGLSGNTIYF. DNA of the CDR3: TGTGCCAGCAGAAAGACAGGGGGCCTGTCTGGAAACACCATATATTTT. The chain is built from TRBV27 and TRBJ1-3, with TRBD1 identical over 10 bases. The CDR3 extends over 16 amino acids. V trimming: 6 bases; J trimming: 1 base; junction bases outside the gene matches: 6. Germline loops: CDR1 MNHEY, CDR2 SMNVEV (reference sequence).

To note about this clonotype: A much more abundant neighbour one base away suggests this may be a read error. The CDR3 DNA reads TGTGCCAGCGGTTATTGGGTCGGGCCTCAGCGGGGCTACACCTTC. Protein product: CASGYWVGPQRGYTF. V is TRBV6-9 and J is TRBJ1-2; D ambiguous. This CDR3 is built from 15 residues. CDR1 and CDR2 (germline): MNHGY, SVAAGI.

This clonotype has more than one count but fewer than ten. V usage is TRBV28 and J usage is TRBJ1-3; 7 bases line up with TRBD1. With V trimmed by 4 bases and J by 6 bases, 9 bases remained unmatched. The CDR3 loop spans 15 amino acids. The germline gives CDR1 MDHEN, CDR2 SYDVKM. For the CDR3, the DNA is TGTGCCAGCAGTTCGCCGACAGGGCCAGAAAACACCATATATTTT. Translating it yields CASSSPTGPENTIYF.

This clonotype came up many times. The chain links TRBV30 to TRBJ2-5, with a weak D call TRBD2 (7 bases). Germline V gene sequence: CDR1 GTSNPN, CDR2 SVGIG (reference sequence). The CDR3 is made up of 15 amino acids. Trimming cost V 1 base and J 5 bases, with 17 bases left between them. Here the CDR3 DNA reads TGTGCCTGGAGTGGGGGGCCGGGAGGCCAGGAGACCCAGTACTTC. This gives the protein CAWSGGPGGQETQYF.

This clonotype was recorded many times. The chain is built from TRBV2 and TRBJ2-6; TRBD1 or TRBD2 may be the D gene (6 bases each). Trimming left V 5 bases short and J 4 bases short, with 15 bases between. Germline V gene lookup returns CDR1 SNHLY and CDR2 FYNNEI. The CDR3 loop spans 16 amino acids. The CDR3 region is CASSKGGLTGANVLTF. In DNA, the CDR3 is TGTGCCAGCAGTAAGGGGGGTCTGACGGGGGCCAACGTCCTGACTTTC. Supplemented by reference TRBV2 and TRBJ2-6, the full variable domain reads EPEVTQTPSHQVTQMGQEVILRCVPISNHLYFYWYRQILGQKVEFLVSFYNNEISEKSEIFDDQFSVERPDGSNFTLKIRSTKLEDSAMYFCASSKGGLTGANVLTFGAGSRLTVL.

V usage is TRBV7-3 and J usage is TRBJ2-2; D is uncertain. Trimming left V 4 bases short and J 2 bases short, with 8 bases between. The germline CDR1 and CDR2 sequences are SGHTA and FQGTGA. This CDR3 contains 14 residues. CDR3 protein: CASSSRYNTGELFF. The CDR3 nucleotides read TGTGCCAGCAGCTCACGCTACAACACCGGGGAGCTGTTTTTT.

The sample holds many counts of this clonotype. The V gene is TRBV28, the J gene TRBJ2-7; unclear D gene. This CDR3 spans 11 amino acids. Per the germline V gene, CDR1 is MDHEN and CDR2 is SYDVKM. V shed 4 bases and J shed 6 bases, with 7 bases lying between them. As DNA, the CDR3 is TGTGCCAGCAGTTCTCCCCTCGAGCAGTACTTC. Translated, it gives CASSSPLEQYF.

About this clonotype itself: A much bigger clone sits one base away, suggesting this may be a read error. The chain employs TRBV30 and TRBJ1-4; tentative D call: TRBD1 (6 bases). The germline V and J ends were trimmed by 8 bases and 10 bases, with 20 bases remaining between them. The CDR3 runs 13 residues. The germline gives CDR1 GTSNPN, CDR2 SVGIG (reference sequence). This CDR3 is CALTLDSHGKLFF. The DNA of the CDR3 is TGTGCCCTGACCCTGGACAGTCACGGAAAACTGTTTTTT. Based on the CDR3 plus reference TRBV30 and TRBJ1-4, the full variable domain is SQTIHQWPATLVQPVGSPLSLECTVEGTSNPNLYWYRQAAGRGLQLLFYSVGIGQISSEVPQNLSASRPQDRQFILSSKKLLLSDSGFYLCALTLDSHGKLFFGSGTQLSVL.